These 20 T cell receptor beta chains originate from one sample sequenced in a study of cytomegalovirus exposure and HLA in healthy donors. PCR was performed using 60 Vbeta and 13 Jbeta primers. Method: immunoSEQ multiplex PCR; TCRdb's copy keeps in-frame clones and lacks some. The repertoire holds about 120,000 clones, with about four fifths as singletons. The source material was PBMCs. The source of these receptors is a woman in her thirties or forties in good health and CMV-seronegative.

This clone was recorded a few times. The rearrangement links TRBV6-5 to TRBJ1-1, with D unclear. The V gene lost 0 bases and the J gene lost 4 bases, with 12 bases spanning the gap. Germline CDR1 MNHEY, CDR2 SVGAGI. The CDR3 is 15 amino acids. CDR3 loop: CASSYSSRLVTEAFF. For the CDR3, the DNA is TGTGCCAGCAGTTACTCCAGCAGGCTGGTCACTGAAGCTTTCTTT.

The rearrangement links TRBV6-1 to TRBJ2-5; 15 bases fit TRBD2. This CDR3 contains 18 residues. V dropped 2 bases and J dropped 5; count of bases not matched to a gene: 9. Per the germline V gene, CDR1 is MNHNS and CDR2 is SASEGT. The CDR3 DNA sequence: TGTGCCAGCAGTGAAATGTTAGGACTAGCGGGGGGGCAGGAGACCCAGTACTTC. Translation: CASSEMLGLAGGQETQYF.

V usage is TRBV7-8 and J usage is TRBJ1-4, with TRBD1 matching 9 bases. CDR3 length: 18 amino acids. CDR1 and CDR2 from the germline V gene are SGHVS and FQNEAQ. V shed 5 bases and J 8 bases; nucleotides not matched to a gene: 18. CDR3 in DNA: TGTGCCAGCAGCGCCCGGGGGACAGGGAGGTTTTTAGGGGAAAAACTGTTTTTT. Translated: CASSARGTGRFLGEKLFF.

This clone was seen a few times. The chain has TRBV27 and TRBJ1-4; no firm D call. In germline, CDR1 is MNHEY, CDR2 SMNVEV (reference sequence). The CDR3 has 14 amino acids. Trimming pared 5 bases from V and 0 bases from J, leaving 7 bases between. In DNA form, the CDR3 reads TGTGCCAGCAGTCCACTGACAACTAATGAAAAACTGTTTTTT. It yields the protein CASSPLTTNEKLFF. Full variable domain (outside the CDR3, taken from reference TRBV27 and TRBJ1-4): EAQVTQNPRYLITVTGKKLTVTCSQNMNHEYMSWYRQDPGLGLRQIYYSMNVEVTDKGDVPEGYKVSRKEKRNFPLILESPSPNQTSLYFCASSPLTTNEKLFFGSGTQLSVL.

The rearrangement uses TRBV6-5 and TRBJ2-7; 8 nucleotides match TRBD1. Germline V lookup: CDR1 MNHEY, CDR2 SVGAGI. The CDR3 is 15 residues long. The V gene end was trimmed by 6 bases and the J gene end by 5 bases; junction bases not matched to a gene: 12. The CDR3 DNA is TGTGCCAGCAGCATAGACAGGGGCCTATTCAACGAGCAGTACTTC. This translates into CASSIDRGLFNEQYF.

This rearrangement joins TRBV2 to TRBJ1-2; 7 positions agree with TRBD1. J lost 13 bases, V lost 9 bases, and 5 bases had no gene match. Germline V CDR1 and CDR2: SNHLY, FYNNEI. The CDR3 totals 9 residues. CDR3 amino acids: CARDREVTF. The CDR3 DNA follows: TGTGCCAGAGACAGGGAGGTCACCTTC. The full variable domain, in which reference TRBV2 and TRBJ1-2 provide the parts outside the CDR3, is EPEVTQTPSHQVTQMGQEVILRCVPISNHLYFYWYRQILGQKVEFLVSFYNNEISEKSEIFDDQFSVERPDGSNFTLKIRSTKLEDSAMYFCARDREVTFGSGTRLTVV.

The chain is built from TRBV19 and TRBJ2-3, with TRBD2 identical over 9 bases. The CDR3 is made up of 15 amino acids. Germline CDR1 is LNHDA and CDR2 is SQIVND (reference sequence). V dropped 1 base and J dropped 2; count of bases not matched to a gene: 1. For the CDR3, the DNA is TGTGCCAGTAGTATAGGCGGGAGGGTCACAGATACGCAGTATTTT. It codes for CASSIGGRVTDTQYF.

The chain couples TRBV11-2 to TRBJ1-1; D unclear. This CDR3 contains 14 residues. Looked up from germline, CDR1 is SGHAT and CDR2 is FQNNGV. The V gene lost 1 base and the J gene lost 1 base, with 7 bases spanning the gap. CDR3: CASSLGTRNTEAFF. CDR3 sequence (DNA): TGTGCCAGCAGCTTAGGAACGAGGAACACTGAAGCTTTCTTT. Drawing the rest from reference TRBV11-2 and TRBJ1-1, the complete variable domain is EAGVAQSPRYKIIEKRQSVAFWCNPISGHATLYWYQQILGQGPKLLIQFQNNGVVDDSQLPKDRFSAERLKGVDSTLKIQPAKLEDSAVYLCASSLGTRNTEAFFGQGTRLTVV.

The chain joins TRBV19 to TRBJ2-1; TRBD1 matches at 8 bases. The germline gives CDR1 LNHDA, CDR2 SQIVND (reference sequence). The CDR3 length is 15 residues. V was clipped by 5 bases and J by 1 base; unmatched bases: 4. The CDR3 coding sequence is TGTGCCAGTAGTGGGGGGACAGGTTCCTACAATGAGCAGTTCTTC. This translates into CASSGGTGSYNEQFF.

This clone came up once. This chain connects TRBV6-5 to TRBJ1-1, with 7 nucleotides matching TRBD1. Germline trimming cut 6 bases from V and 1 base from J; bases unmatched to any gene: 2. Germline V CDR1 and CDR2: MNHEY, SVGAGI. The CDR3 has 13 amino acids. CDR3 protein: CASSNRGNTEAFF. DNA of the CDR3: TGTGCCAGCAGCAACAGGGGGAACACTGAAGCTTTCTTT.

The chain carries TRBV4-3 and TRBJ1-1, with 8 nucleotides matching TRBD1. The CDR3 is 17 residues long. The trim removed 0 bases at V and 3 bases at J, leaving 9 bases unmatched. Looked up from germline, CDR1 is LGHNA and CDR2 is YSLEER. The CDR3 sequence: CASSQEWRQGTYTEAFF. The CDR3 nucleotides are TGCGCCAGCAGCCAAGAATGGCGACAGGGGACGTACACTGAAGCTTTCTTT.

The chain employs TRBV18 and TRBJ1-1; 7 positions match TRBD1. The CDR3 sequence is 14 residues long. J was trimmed by 1 base and V by 3 bases; bases with no gene match: 2. From germline, CDR1 is KGHSH and CDR2 LQKENI. CDR3 amino acids: CASSPDRANTEAFF. CDR3 DNA sequence: TGTGCCAGCTCACCTGACAGGGCGAACACTGAAGCTTTCTTT.

The chain couples TRBV7-9 to TRBJ2-7, with TRBD1 identical over 8 bases. The CDR3 loop spans 14 amino acids. Looked up from germline, CDR1 is SEHNR and CDR2 is FQNEAQ (reference sequence). J gave up 2 bases and V 6 bases, and 6 bases lay outside the gene matches. CDR3 in amino acids: CASSPGQGTYEQYF. The DNA of the CDR3 is TGTGCCAGCAGTCCAGGACAGGGAACCTACGAGCAGTACTTC.

V usage is TRBV9 and J usage is TRBJ2-3, with TRBD2 as a possible D gene (5 bases). The CDR3 is made up of 14 amino acids. The germline V gene encodes CDR1 SGDLS and CDR2 YYNGEE. V was shortened by 3 bases and J by 6 bases, with 14 bases between the two germline ends. The CDR3 coding sequence is TGTGCCAGCAGCGGGAGTAGCAGAGGGGATACGCAGTATTTT. This codes for CASSGSSRGDTQYF.

The CDR3 region has the DNA TGTGCCAGCAGCCAAGTGACTAGCGGGAAGGTTAATGAGCAGTTCTTC. Protein product: CASSQVTSGKVNEQFF. The gene calls are TRBV4-2 and TRBJ2-1; 11 bases line up with TRBD2. This CDR3 has 16 residues. The V gene's germline CDR1 is LGHNA and CDR2 YNFKEQ. The junction had 6 bases not matched to a gene; V was cut back by 1 base and J by 7 bases.

As concerns this clone: The sample holds other DNA sequences that translate to the same CDR3. The gene calls are TRBV2 and TRBJ2-1; D is possibly TRBD2 (6 bases). The germline V and J ends were trimmed by 5 bases and 7 bases, with 12 bases remaining between them. CDR3 length equals 13 residues. The germline CDR1 and CDR2 sequences are SNHLY and FYNNEI. CDR3 nucleotides: TGTGCCAGCAGTTCTCAGGGAGGTAATGAGCAGTTCTTC. Amino acid sequence: CASSSQGGNEQFF.

This clone has only a few counts. This chain links TRBV5-1 with TRBJ1-5; 7 bases map to TRBD1. The V gene end was trimmed by 3 bases and the J gene end by 0 bases; junction bases not matched to a gene: 3. This CDR3 contains 15 residues. CDR1 and CDR2 from the germline V gene are SGHRS and YFSETQ. The CDR3 DNA sequence: TGCGCCAGCAGCTCCACAGGGGCTAGCAATCAGCCCCAGCATTTT. It translates to CASSSTGASNQPQHF.

The rearrangement links TRBV7-8 to TRBJ2-1, with D unresolved. Trimming left V 2 bases short and J 8 bases short, with 16 bases between. The CDR3 has 15 amino acids. Germline CDR1 is SGHVS and CDR2 is FQNEAQ. The CDR3 here is CASSLTVFWMDEQFF. CDR3 sequence (DNA): TGTGCCAGCAGCTTAACAGTTTTCTGGATGGATGAGCAGTTCTTC.

For the CDR3, the DNA is TGTGCCAGCAGTATTAGCGGGAGGCGCTCCTACGAGCAGTACTTC. Translating gives CASSISGRRSYEQYF. The chain carries TRBV5-6 and TRBJ2-7, with 10 positions matching TRBD2. The ends lost 5 bases at V and 0 bases at J; junction bases unmatched: 5. The CDR3 contains 15 residues. CDR1 SGHDT and CDR2 YYEEEE come from the germline V gene.

CDR3 DNA sequence: TGTGCCAGCAGCTCGCGACAGGGGGCTGGTGACATTCAGTACTTC. Amino acids: CASSSRQGAGDIQYF. The chain uses TRBV7-9 and TRBJ2-4; 10 nucleotides agree with TRBD1. In germline, CDR1 is SEHNR, CDR2 FQNEAQ (reference sequence). The CDR3 length is 15 residues. V lost 4 bases to trimming and J lost 8 bases; unmatched junction nucleotides: 8.